These 19 T cell receptor beta chains originate from one sample sequenced in a study of cytomegalovirus exposure and HLA in healthy donors. It was with 60 Vbeta and 13 Jbeta primers that the PCR ran. Assay used: immunoSEQ multiplex PCR; TCRdb lists only in-frame clones, some missing. The sample lists around 150,000 clones; around 79% were seen once. Sequencing was performed on PBMCs. The origin of the receptors is a woman between 40 and 55 years old in good health and CMV-seronegative.

The chain recombines TRBV7-2 with TRBJ2-7; no firm D call. From germline, CDR1 is SGHTA and CDR2 FQGNSA. Trimming pared 4 bases from V and 5 bases from J, leaving 9 bases between. The CDR3 spans 12 residues. In nucleotides, the CDR3 is TGTGCCAGCAGCTCGAGAGTACACGAGCAGTACTTC. Its translation is CASSSRVHEQYF.

The J gene is TRBJ1-4, the V gene TRBV5-1, with D unresolved. Trimming cost V 4 bases and J 4 bases, with 11 bases left between them. Per germline, CDR1 SGHRS and CDR2 YFSETQ. This CDR3 is built from 14 residues. DNA for the CDR3: TGCGCCAGCAGCGCACAGCAATATAATGAAAAACTGTTTTTT. Translating gives CASSAQQYNEKLFF.

The genes are TRBV6-1 and TRBJ2-7; 11 bases match TRBD2. This CDR3 contains 16 residues. V lost 4 bases and J lost 2; bases outside the gene matches: 7. CDR1 is MNHNS and CDR2 is SASEGT in the germline V gene. CDR3 in amino acids: CASSVSSGGPPYEQYF. CDR3 nucleotides: TGTGCCAGCAGTGTGTCTAGCGGGGGGCCTCCCTACGAGCAGTACTTC.

With regard to this clone: The sample carries other DNA sequences with the same CDR3. This chain joins TRBV29-1 and TRBJ1-1, with unresolved D. Germline V lookup: CDR1 SQVTM, CDR2 ANQGSEA. With 2 bases removed from V and 0 bases from J, the gap between germline ends came to 7 bases. CDR3 size: 13 residues. The CDR3 coding sequence is TGCAGCGTTGAACTCCAGATGAACACTGAAGCTTTCTTT. Residues: CSVELQMNTEAFF.

The chain couples TRBV6-5 to TRBJ1-2, with a weak D call TRBD1 (5 bases). Germline CDR1 MNHEY, CDR2 SVGAGI. Deletions cut 7 bases from V and 7 bases from J, with 16 bases between. This CDR3 comprises 13 residues. CDR3 DNA sequence: TGTGCCAGCAAAGGGGAGGGAAGGTCTGGCTACACCTTC. It specifies CASKGEGRSGYTF.

The chain is built from TRBV11-2 and TRBJ1-1; TRBD1 might be the D (5 bases). Germline CDR1 reads SGHAT; CDR2 reads FQNNGV. This CDR3 comprises 12 residues. V was trimmed by 2 bases and J by 7 bases, leaving 8 bases between them. The CDR3 DNA reads TGTGCCAGCAGCTTAACAGGTGTTGAAGCTTTCTTT. This codes for CASSLTGVEAFF.

This clone was counted once. The V gene is TRBV6-8, the J gene TRBJ1-6, with 10 bases that match TRBD1. CDR3 length: 14 residues. V was pared by 5 bases and J by 11 bases, with 6 bases of the junction left unmatched. Per the germline V gene, CDR1 is MNHGY and CDR2 is SAAAGT. CDR3: CASSPTGGRTPLHF. CDR3 coding DNA: TGTGCCAGCAGTCCGACAGGGGGCAGGACACCCCTCCACTTT.

The chain uses TRBV7-7 and TRBJ2-2; 9 nucleotides match TRBD2. The CDR3 has 15 residues. Germline CDR1 is SSHAT and CDR2 is FNYEAQ (reference sequence). The CDR3 sequence: CAKYGRGGNTGELFF. CDR3 nucleotides: TGTGCTAAATACGGGCGGGGGGGGAACACCGGGGAGCTGTTTTTT. The whole variable domain, remainder taken from reference TRBV7-7 and TRBJ2-2, is GAGVSQSPRYKVTKRGQDVTLRCDPISSHATLYWYQQALGQGPEFLTYFNYEAQPDKSGLPSDRFSAERPEGSISTLTIQRTEQRDSAMYRCAKYGRGGNTGELFFGEGSRLTVL.

The chain links TRBV14 to TRBJ2-7; tentatively, D is TRBD2 (7 bases). The CDR3 length is 16 residues. Looked up from germline, CDR1 is SGHDN and CDR2 is FVKESK. The V end lost 0 bases, the J end lost 1 base, and 13 bases lay between the germline ends. CDR3 region: CASSQDFGGRSYEQYF. Written as DNA, the CDR3 is TGTGCCAGCAGCCAAGATTTCGGGGGGCGTTCCTACGAGCAGTACTTC.

This clone is a singleton in its sample. CDR3 nucleotide sequence: TGTGCCAGCAGCCCGGACAGATCTATGAATTCACCCCTCCACTTT. It codes for CASSPDRSMNSPLHF. The chain is built from TRBV7-9 and TRBJ1-6; D might be TRBD1 (6 bases). The CDR3 length is 15 residues. V lost 5 bases and J 7 bases, leaving 15 bases between the germline ends. Germline-derived CDR1 and CDR2 are SEHNR and FQNEAQ (reference sequence).

The rearrangement uses TRBV6-5 and TRBJ1-4; 7 bases align to TRBD1. Losses at the gene ends were 0 bases for V and 5 bases for J; bases not matched to a gene: 3. The CDR3 consists of 15 residues. Looked up from germline, CDR1 is MNHEY and CDR2 is SVGAGI. The CDR3 protein is CASSYSGTANEKLFF. As DNA, the CDR3 is TGTGCCAGCAGTTACTCGGGGACAGCAAATGAAAAACTGTTTTTT.

This chain's CDR3 is CASKTPGQAGGYTF. In DNA, the CDR3 is TGTGCCAGCAAAACACCGGGACAGGCGGGGGGCTACACCTTC. The chain is built from TRBV28 and TRBJ1-2, with 8 bases aligning to TRBD1. V shed 7 bases and J 8 bases; nucleotides not matched to a gene: 12. Germline V gene sequence: CDR1 MDHEN, CDR2 SYDVKM. The CDR3 has 14 residues.

This clone appeared a few times. V and J are TRBV7-6 and TRBJ2-6, with TRBD1 matching 11 bases. CDR3 length equals 17 residues. In germline, CDR1 is SGHVS, CDR2 FNYEAQ. With 1 base clipped from V and 4 bases from J, the junction kept 3 bases outside the gene matches. The CDR3 spells CASSLVGQGDGANVLTF. The CDR3 DNA follows: TGTGCCAGCAGCTTAGTGGGACAGGGGGACGGGGCCAACGTCCTGACTTTC.

The rearrangement joins TRBV27 to TRBJ1-5, with a tentative D call TRBD1 (5 bases). Germline CDR1 and CDR2: MNHEY and SMNVEV (reference sequence). V dropped 5 bases and J dropped 4 bases, with 21 bases sitting between them. This CDR3 comprises 17 residues. The CDR3 region has the DNA TGTGCCAGCAGTCCCCTATTGCGGGGGGGGTCTAATCAGCCCCAGCATTTT. Encoded protein: CASSPLLRGGSNQPQHF.

The chain joins TRBV28 to TRBJ1-3; 8 bases agree with TRBD1. There are 16 residues in the CDR3. The V gene end was trimmed by 8 bases and the J gene end by 4 bases; junction bases not matched to a gene: 13. CDR1 and CDR2 (germline): MDHEN, SYDVKM. The CDR3 bases are TGTGCCAGCTGGAGAACAGGGGGATCGGGAGGAAACACCATATATTTT. Its translation: CASWRTGGSGGNTIYF. Drawing the rest from reference TRBV28 and TRBJ1-3, the complete variable domain is DVKVTQSSRYLVKRTGEKVFLECVQDMDHENMFWYRQDPGLGLRLIYFSYDVKMKEKGDIPEGYSVSREKKERFSLILESASTNQTSMYLCASWRTGGSGGNTIYFGEGSWLTVV.

This clone was observed a few times. Additional DNA sequences in this sample encode the identical CDR3. V usage is TRBV6-1 and J usage is TRBJ2-7, with a tentative D call TRBD1 (6 bases). With 6 bases removed from V and 4 bases from J, the gap between germline ends came to 10 bases. The germline V gene has CDR1 MNHNS and CDR2 SASEGT. The CDR3 length is 12 residues. Written as DNA, the CDR3 is TGTGCCAGCAGCGAACAGGGATACGAGCAGTACTTC. This gives the protein CASSEQGYEQYF.

The gene calls are TRBV5-1 and TRBJ1-4; maybe TRBD1 (5 bases). Trimming shortened V by 2 bases and J by 5 bases, and 10 bases separated the two germline ends. The CDR3 has 14 amino acids. Germline lookup yields CDR1 SGHRS and CDR2 YFSETQ. The CDR3 bases are TGCGCCAGCAGCTTCGGTTCAGGGAATGAAAAACTGTTTTTT. The encoded protein is CASSFGSGNEKLFF.

The sample holds a few counts of this clone. The CDR3 nucleotides are TGTGCCAGCAGCCATGACAGTTGGACCACTGAAGCTTTCTTT. Translating it yields CASSHDSWTTEAFF. The chain uses TRBV5-4 and TRBJ1-1; the D gene is possibly TRBD1 (5 bases). V shed 4 bases and J shed 4 bases, with 14 bases lying between them. This CDR3 comprises 14 residues. Germline CDR1 is SGHNT and CDR2 is YYREEE (reference sequence).

This sequence joins TRBV5-4 and TRBJ2-2, with 11 bases aligning to TRBD1. J gave up 4 bases and V 4 bases, and 6 bases lay outside the gene matches. The CDR3 totals 16 residues. Germline CDR1 reads SGHNT; CDR2 reads YYREEE (reference sequence). CDR3 DNA sequence: TGTGCCAGCAGCCCGGGGACAGGGGGTAGCACCGGGGAGCTGTTTTTT. As protein: CASSPGTGGSTGELFF.